Below, one TCR beta chain is given with its context. The data derive from a study of blood T cell repertoires in COVID-19. From germline, CDR1 is SGHRS and CDR2 YFSETQ. There are 15 residues in the CDR3. J gave up 5 bases and V 4 bases, and 9 bases lay outside the gene matches. Sequenced by immunoSEQ multiplex PCR; TCRdb stores in-frame clones only, minus some. The sample contains roughly 150,000 clones, about 83% of which appear only once. The chain couples TRBV5-1 to TRBJ2-1, with TRBD2 identical over 7 bases. This clonotype was obtained from a woman aged 70 to 79 who had recovered from COVID-19. The material sequenced was peripheral blood. The CDR3 loop reads CASSTYGGGDNEQFF. The CDR3 nucleotides read TGCGCCAGCAGCACCTATGGCGGGGGAGACAATGAGCAGTTCTTC.